This T cell receptor beta chain was sequenced for a study of lymphopenia after photon versus proton radiotherapy. Libraries were prepared by immunoSEQ multiplex PCR; TCRdb keeps only in-frame clonotypes and omits some of them. This table has 35,000 to 45,000 clones, approximately 83% appearing once. V gave up 6 bases and J gave up 6 bases; unmatched junction bases: 9. The germline V gene has CDR1 MDHEN and CDR2 SYDVKM. This CDR3 is built from 15 residues. The receptor was isolated from a woman between 70 and 85 years old with pancreatic cancer. Sequencing used peripheral blood, obtained from a patient treated with proton-based radiotherapy. V and J are TRBV28 and TRBJ2-7; 12 bases match TRBD2. The CDR3 spells CASSQTSGRLGEQYF. The CDR3 nucleotides read TGTGCCAGCAGCCAGACTAGCGGGAGATTGGGCGAGCAGTACTTC.